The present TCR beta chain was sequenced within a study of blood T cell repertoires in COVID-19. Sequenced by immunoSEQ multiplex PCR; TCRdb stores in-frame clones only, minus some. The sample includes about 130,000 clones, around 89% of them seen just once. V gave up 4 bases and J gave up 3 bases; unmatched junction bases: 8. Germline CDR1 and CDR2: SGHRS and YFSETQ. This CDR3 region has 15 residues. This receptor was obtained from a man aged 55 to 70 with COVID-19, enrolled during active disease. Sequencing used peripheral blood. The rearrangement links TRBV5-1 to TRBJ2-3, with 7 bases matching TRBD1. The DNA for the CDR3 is TGCGCCAGCAGCCCCCAGGGACAGATAACAGATACGCAGTATTTT. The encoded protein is CASSPQGQITDTQYF.